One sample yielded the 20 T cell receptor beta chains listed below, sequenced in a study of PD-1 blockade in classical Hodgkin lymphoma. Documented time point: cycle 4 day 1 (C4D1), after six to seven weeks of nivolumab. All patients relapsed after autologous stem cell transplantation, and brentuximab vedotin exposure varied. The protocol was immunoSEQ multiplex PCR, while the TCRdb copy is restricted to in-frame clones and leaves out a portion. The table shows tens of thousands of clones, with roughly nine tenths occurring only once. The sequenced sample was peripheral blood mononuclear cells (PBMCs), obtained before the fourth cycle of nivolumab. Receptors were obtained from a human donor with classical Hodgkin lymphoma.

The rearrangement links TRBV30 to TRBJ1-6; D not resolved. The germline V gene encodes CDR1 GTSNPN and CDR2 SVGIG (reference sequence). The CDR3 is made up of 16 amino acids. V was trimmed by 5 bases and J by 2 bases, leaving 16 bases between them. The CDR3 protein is CAWAASRNPYNSPLHF. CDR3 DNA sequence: TGTGCCTGGGCCGCTTCCAGGAATCCCTATAATTCACCCCTCCACTTT.

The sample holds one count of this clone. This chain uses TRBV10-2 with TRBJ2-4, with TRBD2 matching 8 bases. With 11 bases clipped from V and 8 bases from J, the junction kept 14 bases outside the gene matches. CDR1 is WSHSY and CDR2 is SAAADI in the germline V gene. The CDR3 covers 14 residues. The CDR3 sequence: CAGGSGGLQHIQYF. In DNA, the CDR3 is TGCGCCGGGGGAAGCGGGGGACTCCAACACATTCAGTACTTC.

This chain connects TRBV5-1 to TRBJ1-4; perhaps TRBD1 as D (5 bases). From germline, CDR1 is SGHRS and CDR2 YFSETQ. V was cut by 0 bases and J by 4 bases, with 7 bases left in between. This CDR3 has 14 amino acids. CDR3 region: CASSLAGGNEKLFF. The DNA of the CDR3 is TGCGCCAGCAGCTTGGCTGGGGGTAATGAAAAACTGTTTTTT.

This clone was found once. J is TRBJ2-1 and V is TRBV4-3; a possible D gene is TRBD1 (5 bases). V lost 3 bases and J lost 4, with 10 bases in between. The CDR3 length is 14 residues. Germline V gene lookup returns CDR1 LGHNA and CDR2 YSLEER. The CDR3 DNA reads TGCGCCAGCAGCCAGGTTGGGGCATACAATGAGCAGTTCTTC. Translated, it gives CASSQVGAYNEQFF.

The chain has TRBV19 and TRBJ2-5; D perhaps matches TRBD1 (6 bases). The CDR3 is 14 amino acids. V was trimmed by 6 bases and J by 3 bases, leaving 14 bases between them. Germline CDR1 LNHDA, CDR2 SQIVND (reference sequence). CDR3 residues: CASRQRNREETQYF. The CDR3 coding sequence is TGTGCCAGTAGACAAAGGAACAGGGAAGAGACCCAGTACTTC.

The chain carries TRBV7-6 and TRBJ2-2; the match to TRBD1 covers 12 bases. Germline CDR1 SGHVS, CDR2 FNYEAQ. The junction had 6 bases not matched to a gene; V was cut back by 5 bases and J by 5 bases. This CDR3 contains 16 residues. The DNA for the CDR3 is TGTGCCAGCAGCCGGGACAGGGGGCGAGAAACCGGGGAGCTGTTTTTT. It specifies CASSRDRGRETGELFF.

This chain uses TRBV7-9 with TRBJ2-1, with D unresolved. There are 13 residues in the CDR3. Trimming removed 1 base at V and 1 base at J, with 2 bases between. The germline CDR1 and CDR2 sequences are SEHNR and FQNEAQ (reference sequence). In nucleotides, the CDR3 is TGTGCCAGCAGCTTAGGGTCCTACAATGAGCAGTTCTTC. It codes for CASSLGSYNEQFF.

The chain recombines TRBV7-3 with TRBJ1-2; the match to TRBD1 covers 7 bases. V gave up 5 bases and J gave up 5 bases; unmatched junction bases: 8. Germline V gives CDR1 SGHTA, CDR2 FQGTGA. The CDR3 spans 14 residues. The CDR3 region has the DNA TGTGCCAGCAGCGAACTACCGGGACAGTATGGCTACACCTTC. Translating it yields CASSELPGQYGYTF.

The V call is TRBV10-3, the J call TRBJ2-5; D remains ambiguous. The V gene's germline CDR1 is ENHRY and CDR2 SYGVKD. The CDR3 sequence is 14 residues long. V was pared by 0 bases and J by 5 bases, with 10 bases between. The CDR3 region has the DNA TGTGCCATCAGTGAGTCGATAGATGGTGAGACCCAGTACTTC. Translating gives CAISESIDGETQYF.

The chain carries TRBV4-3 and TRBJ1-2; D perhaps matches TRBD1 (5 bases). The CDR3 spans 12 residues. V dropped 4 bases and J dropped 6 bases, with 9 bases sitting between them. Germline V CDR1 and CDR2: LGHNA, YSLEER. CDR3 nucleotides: TGCGCCAGCAGCCTCGGGGGGAATGGCTACACCTTC. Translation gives CASSLGGNGYTF.

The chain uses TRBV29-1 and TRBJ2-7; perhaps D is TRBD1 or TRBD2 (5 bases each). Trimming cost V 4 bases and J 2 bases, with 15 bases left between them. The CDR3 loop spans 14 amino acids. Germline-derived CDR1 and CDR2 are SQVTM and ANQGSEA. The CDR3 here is CSVGSGDGAYEQYF. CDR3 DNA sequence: TGCAGCGTTGGATCTGGGGACGGCGCCTACGAGCAGTACTTC.

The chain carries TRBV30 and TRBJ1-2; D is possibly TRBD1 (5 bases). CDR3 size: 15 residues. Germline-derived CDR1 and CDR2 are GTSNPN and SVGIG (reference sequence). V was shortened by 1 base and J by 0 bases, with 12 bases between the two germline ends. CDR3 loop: CAWSGIVGANYGYTF. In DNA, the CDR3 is TGTGCCTGGAGTGGGATAGTAGGGGCTAACTATGGCTACACCTTC.

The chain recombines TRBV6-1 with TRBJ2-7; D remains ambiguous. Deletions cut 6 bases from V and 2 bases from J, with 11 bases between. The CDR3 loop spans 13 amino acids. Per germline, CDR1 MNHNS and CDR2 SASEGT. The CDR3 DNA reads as TGTGCCAGCAGGGCGTCAGCAACCTACGAGCAGTACTTC. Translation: CASRASATYEQYF.

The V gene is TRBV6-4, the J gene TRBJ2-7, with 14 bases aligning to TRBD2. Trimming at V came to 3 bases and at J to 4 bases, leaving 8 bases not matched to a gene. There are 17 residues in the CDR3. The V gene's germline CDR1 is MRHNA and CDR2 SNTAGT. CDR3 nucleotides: TGTGCCAGCAGTGATTTCGCGGGACTAGCGGGGGTATACGAGCAGTACTTC. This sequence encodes CASSDFAGLAGVYEQYF.

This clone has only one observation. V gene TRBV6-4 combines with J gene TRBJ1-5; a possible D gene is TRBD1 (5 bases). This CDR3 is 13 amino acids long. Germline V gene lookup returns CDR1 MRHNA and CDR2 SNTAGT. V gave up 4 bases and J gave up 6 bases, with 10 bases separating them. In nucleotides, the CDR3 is TGTGCCAGCAGTGCAGGGTCTAGTCAGCCCCAGCATTTT. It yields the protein CASSAGSSQPQHF.

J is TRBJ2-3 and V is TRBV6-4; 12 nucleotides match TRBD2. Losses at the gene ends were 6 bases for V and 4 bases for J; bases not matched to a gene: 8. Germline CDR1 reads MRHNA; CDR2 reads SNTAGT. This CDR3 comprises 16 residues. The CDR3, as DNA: TGTGCCAGCAGCGCTAGCGGGGGGGCCGTGGCAGATACGCAGTATTTT. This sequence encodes CASSASGGAVADTQYF.

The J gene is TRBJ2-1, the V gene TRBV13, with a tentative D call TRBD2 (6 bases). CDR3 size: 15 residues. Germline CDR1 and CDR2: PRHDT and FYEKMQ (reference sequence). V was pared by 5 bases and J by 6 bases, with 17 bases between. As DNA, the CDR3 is TGTGCCAGCAGCCCCCCTAGCGAGTACCTCAATGAGCAGTTCTTC. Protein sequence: CASSPPSEYLNEQFF.

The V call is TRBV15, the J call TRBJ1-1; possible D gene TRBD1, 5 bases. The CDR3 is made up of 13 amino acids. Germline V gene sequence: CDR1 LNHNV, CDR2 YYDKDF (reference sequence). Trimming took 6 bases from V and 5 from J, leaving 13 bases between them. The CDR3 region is CATRPQGVTEAFF. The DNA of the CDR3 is TGTGCCACCAGACCCCAGGGAGTGACTGAAGCTTTCTTT.

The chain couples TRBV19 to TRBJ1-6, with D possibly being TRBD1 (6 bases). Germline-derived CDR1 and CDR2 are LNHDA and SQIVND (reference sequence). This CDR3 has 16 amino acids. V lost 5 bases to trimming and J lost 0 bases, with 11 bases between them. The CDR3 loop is CASSVTGSSYNSPLHF. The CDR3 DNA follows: TGTGCCAGTAGTGTCACAGGGAGCTCCTATAATTCACCCCTCCACTTT.

The CDR3 protein is CASSIGGHEQFF. The DNA for the CDR3 is TGTGCCAGTAGTATCGGGGGCCATGAGCAGTTCTTC. The J gene is TRBJ2-1, the V gene TRBV19; tentatively, D is TRBD1 or TRBD2 (6 bases each). Deletions cut 3 bases from V and 8 bases from J, with 8 bases between. The V gene's germline CDR1 is LNHDA and CDR2 SQIVND (reference sequence). The CDR3 sequence is 12 residues long.